A single sample gave rise to the 9 T cell receptor beta chains below, sequenced in a study of breast tumors, draining lymph nodes, adjacent tissues. From the multiplex PCR reads, TCRdb called clonotypes with MiXCR, one entry per CDR3 protein. The table records around 230,000 distinct CDR3 sequences, about 34% of them present only once. The lymph nodes were axillary draining lymph nodes from breast cancer patients. Input material: axillary lymph node tissue. Every receptor here comes from a female donor with breast cancer. Some clones in this sample may be carry-over from other donors' samples.

The chain combines TRBV2 with TRBJ2-5; D is perhaps TRBD2 (6 bases). Germline CDR1 SNHLY, CDR2 FYNNEI. With 5 bases removed from V and 6 bases from J, the gap between germline ends came to 25 bases. The CDR3 covers 17 residues. CDR3 sequence: CASSSESLAEAGKTQYF. In DNA form, the CDR3 reads TGTGCCAGCAGTTCAGAGAGTTTAGCGGAGGCGGGAAAGACCCAGTACTTC.

Comments on this clonotype: A read error is possible here, since a much larger clone lies one base away. The CDR3 nucleotides read TGCAGTGCTAGGAGAACGGGAGGACAATCCTACAATGAGCAGTTCTTC. It codes for CSARRTGGQSYNEQFF. The chain links TRBV20-1 to TRBJ2-1, with 7 bases that match TRBD2. CDR3 length: 16 residues. Per germline, CDR1 DFQATT and CDR2 SNEGSKA (reference sequence). Losses at the gene ends were 3 bases for V and 1 base for J; bases not matched to a gene: 9.

V and J are TRBV12-3 or TRBV12-4 and TRBJ1-2; no clear D gene. This CDR3 spans 13 amino acids. The V gene lost 5 bases and the J gene lost 2 bases, with 9 bases spanning the gap. The CDR3 bases are TGTGCCAGCAGTCCTGAAAGGAACTATGGCTACACCTTC. Encoded protein: CASSPERNYGYTF.

This clonotype was picked up a small number of times. The chain combines TRBV6-5 with TRBJ2-6, with D maybe TRBD1 (6 bases). V lost 5 bases and J 2 bases, leaving 13 bases between the germline ends. The CDR3 has 16 residues. Per the germline V gene, CDR1 is MNHEY and CDR2 is SVGAGI. The CDR3 coding sequence is TGTGCCAGCAGTCACGTCAGGGGCGCTGGGGCCAACGTCCTGACTTTC. Amino acids: CASSHVRGAGANVLTF.

This clonotype came up many times. This sequence joins TRBV7-9 and TRBJ2-3; D is perhaps TRBD2 (6 bases). The CDR3 is 15 residues long. Looked up from germline, CDR1 is SEHNR and CDR2 is FQNEAQ (reference sequence). V was cut by 5 bases and J by 0 bases, with 12 bases left in between. This CDR3 is CASSRRGTSTDTQYF. The CDR3 coding sequence is TGTGCCAGCAGCCGAAGAGGGACTAGCACAGATACGCAGTATTTT.

Ten or more counts support this clonotype. CDR3 coding DNA: TGTGCCAGCAGCAGAGGACAGGGACGGTACGAGCAGTACTTC. It codes for CASSRGQGRYEQYF. The V gene is TRBV7-2, the J gene TRBJ2-7; TRBD1 agrees at 8 bases. The CDR3 is 14 amino acids. J lost 4 bases, V lost 5 bases, and 7 bases had no gene match. CDR1 and CDR2 (germline): SGHTA, FQGNSA. The variable domain in full, completed from reference TRBV7-2 and TRBJ2-7, reads GAGVSQSPSNKVTEKGKDVELRCDPISGHTALYWYRQSLGQGLEFLIYFQGNSAPDKSGLPSDRFSAERTGGSVSTLTIQRTQQEDSAVYLCASSRGQGRYEQYFGPGTRLTVT.

On this clonotype: Given a much more abundant clone one base away, this may be a read error. The gene calls are TRBV5-1 and TRBJ1-1; D call uncertain. From germline, CDR1 is SGHRS and CDR2 YFSETQ. The CDR3 runs 12 residues. The CDR3 loop reads CASSLLNTEAFF. Here the CDR3 DNA reads TGTGCCAGCAGCTTATTGAACACTGAAGCTTTCTTT.

About this clonotype: A much bigger clone sits one base away, suggesting this may be a read error. In nucleotides, the CDR3 is TGTGCCAGTAGTAGGGGGGTTGGCAGAGGACAGGATGGCTACGAGCAGTACTTC. Its translation is CASSRGVGRGQDGYEQYF. The chain links TRBV19 to TRBJ2-7, with D maybe TRBD1 (7 bases). Germline assignment: CDR1 LNHDA and CDR2 SQIVND (reference sequence). V lost 4 bases to trimming and J lost 3 bases, with 25 bases between them. The CDR3 spans 18 residues.

At least ten counts were recorded for this clonotype. The chain uses TRBV7-8 and TRBJ2-7; D possibly uses TRBD1 or TRBD2 (5 bases each). The CDR3 totals 14 residues. Trimming removed 5 bases from V and 6 bases from J, with 17 bases in between. Germline-derived CDR1 and CDR2 are SGHVS and FQNEAQ. The CDR3 DNA is TGTGCCAGCAGCCCAAACTCCCCCGGGGCCGAGCAGTACTTC. Translation gives CASSPNSPGAEQYF.